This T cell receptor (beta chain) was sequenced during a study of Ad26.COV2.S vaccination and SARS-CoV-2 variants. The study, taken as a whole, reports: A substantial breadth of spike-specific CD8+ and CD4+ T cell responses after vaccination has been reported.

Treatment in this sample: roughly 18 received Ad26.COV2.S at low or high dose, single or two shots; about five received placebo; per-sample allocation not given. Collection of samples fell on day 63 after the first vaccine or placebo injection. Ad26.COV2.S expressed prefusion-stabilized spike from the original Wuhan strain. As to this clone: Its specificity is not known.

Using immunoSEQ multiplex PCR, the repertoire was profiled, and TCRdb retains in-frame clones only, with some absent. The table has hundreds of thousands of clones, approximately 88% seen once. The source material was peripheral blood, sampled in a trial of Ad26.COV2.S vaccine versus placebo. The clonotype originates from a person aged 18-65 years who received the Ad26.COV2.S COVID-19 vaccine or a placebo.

The CDR3 reads CASSPWDTPYEQYF. In DNA form, the CDR3 reads TGTGCCAGCAGCCCTTGGGACACTCCCTACGAGCAGTACTTC. The gene calls are TRBV7-2 and TRBJ2-7; possible D gene TRBD1, 6 bases. The CDR3 runs 14 residues. The germline CDR1 and CDR2 sequences are SGHTA and FQGNSA. Trimming cost V 5 bases and J 2 bases, with 13 bases left between them.